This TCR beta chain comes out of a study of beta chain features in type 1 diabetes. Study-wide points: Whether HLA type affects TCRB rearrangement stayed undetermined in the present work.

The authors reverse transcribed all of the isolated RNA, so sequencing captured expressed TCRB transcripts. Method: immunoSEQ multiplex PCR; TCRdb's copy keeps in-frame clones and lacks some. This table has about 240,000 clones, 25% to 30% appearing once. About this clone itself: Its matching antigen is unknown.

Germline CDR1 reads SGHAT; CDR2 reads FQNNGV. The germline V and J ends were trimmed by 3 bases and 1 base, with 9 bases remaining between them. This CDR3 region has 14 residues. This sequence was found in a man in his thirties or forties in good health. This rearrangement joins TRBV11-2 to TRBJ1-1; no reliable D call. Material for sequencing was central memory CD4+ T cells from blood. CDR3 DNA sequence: TGTGCCAGCAGCTTCGAGCGAAGGAACACTGAAGCTTTCTTT. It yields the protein CASSFERRNTEAFF.